Below, 10 T cell receptor beta chains from the same sample are listed, as sequenced in a study of patients and donors after allogeneic stem cell transplantation. TCRdb re-called the RT-PCR reads through MiXCR, storing one row per CDR3 protein. The top ten clones hold 5% to 6.5% of a sample with some 960,000 distinct CDR3 sequences, about a sixth of them seen once. What was sequenced was blood, either unsorted or a sorted T cell fraction (not recorded which). The receptors come from a human donor who was either an allogeneic HSCT recipient or a stem cell or donor lymphocyte infusion donor (not recorded which). It is not recorded whose cells these are; they may come from a transplant donor.

V is TRBV2 and J is TRBJ1-2; no definite D call. Germline assignment: CDR1 SNHLY and CDR2 FYNNEI. V lost 9 bases, J lost 4 bases, and 12 bases lay in between. This CDR3 is 12 amino acids long. The DNA for the CDR3 is TGTGCCAGAAAGTTCGGCTTCTATGGCTACACCTTC. Its protein is CARKFGFYGYTF.

This clonotype was observed a few times. The genes are TRBV9 and TRBJ2-1; D gene unclear. Germline assignment: CDR1 SGDLS and CDR2 YYNGEE. The CDR3 covers 15 residues. The ends were cut back, 0 bases at V and 2 bases at J, with 9 bases in the middle. CDR3 in amino acids: CASSVEVGTYNEQFF. The DNA for the CDR3 is TGTGCCAGCAGCGTAGAGGTAGGGACCTACAATGAGCAGTTCTTC.

V is TRBV12-3 or TRBV12-4 and J is TRBJ2-2, with 10 positions matching TRBD2. The CDR3 contains 13 residues. V was pared by 6 bases and J by 10 bases, with 5 bases of the junction left unmatched. The CDR3 nucleotides are TGTGCCAGCAGGGTAGCGGGAGGCGAGGAGCTGTTTTTT. It is translated as CASRVAGGEELFF.

This clonotype appeared a few times. The V call is TRBV27, the J call TRBJ1-5; D not resolved. The CDR3 runs to 16 residues. Trimming removed 3 bases at V and 0 bases at J, with 12 bases between. Germline V gene sequence: CDR1 MNHEY, CDR2 SMNVEV (reference sequence). The CDR3, as DNA: TGTGCCAGCAGTTTGGTTGGAGTGAATAGCAATCAGCCCCAGCATTTT. Its translation is CASSLVGVNSNQPQHF.

This clonotype was counted a few times. The V and J genes are TRBV7-9 and TRBJ1-5; perhaps TRBD1 as D (5 bases). The germline gives CDR1 SEHNR, CDR2 FQNEAQ (reference sequence). Trimming removed 1 base from V and 5 bases from J, with 9 bases in between. The CDR3 totals 14 residues. The CDR3 sequence is CASSLVAGDQPQHF. The CDR3 DNA is TGTGCCAGCAGCTTAGTCGCGGGGGATCAGCCCCAGCATTTT. Filled out from reference TRBV7-9 and TRBJ1-5, the complete variable domain reads DTGVSQNPRHKITKRGQNVTFRCDPISEHNRLYWYRQTLGQGPEFLTYFQNEAQLEKSRLLSDRFSAERPKGSFSTLEIQRTEQGDSAMYLCASSLVAGDQPQHFGDGTRLSIL.

The J gene is TRBJ1-1, the V gene TRBV20-1; D perhaps matches TRBD1 (6 bases). Germline-derived CDR1 and CDR2 are DFQATT and SNEGSKA (reference sequence). V was pared by 6 bases and J by 1 base, with 9 bases between. This CDR3 has 12 amino acids. This CDR3 is CSAVDRNTEAFF. As DNA, the CDR3 is TGCAGTGCCGTGGACAGGAACACTGAAGCTTTCTTT.

The chain employs TRBV6-5 and TRBJ2-7; D gene uncertain. CDR3 length equals 15 residues. Trimming removed 2 bases at V and 2 bases at J, with 13 bases between. The germline CDR1 and CDR2 sequences are MNHEY and SVGAGI. CDR3 in amino acids: CASSYSPPGTYEQYF. The CDR3 coding sequence is TGTGCCAGCAGTTACAGCCCACCGGGCACCTACGAGCAGTACTTC.

This clonotype was seen a few times. This sequence joins TRBV7-2 and TRBJ2-7, with a possible D match to TRBD1 (5 bases). The CDR3 is 14 residues long. The V end lost 2 bases, the J end lost 0 bases, and 8 bases lay between the germline ends. Germline loops: CDR1 SGHTA, CDR2 FQGNSA. The CDR3 nucleotides are TGTGCCAGCAGCTTATGGCAGGGCTCCTACGAGCAGTACTTC. Protein sequence: CASSLWQGSYEQYF.

This clonotype occurred a few times. The chain combines TRBV7-6 with TRBJ1-6; D is unresolved. V lost 5 bases and J 4 bases, leaving 9 bases between the germline ends. Germline CDR1 SGHVS, CDR2 FNYEAQ. The CDR3 has 14 residues. CDR3 sequence: CASSNREYNSPLHF. DNA of the CDR3: TGTGCCAGCAGCAACCGGGAGTATAATTCACCCCTCCACTTT.

V usage is TRBV6-1 and J usage is TRBJ2-3, with TRBD2 matching over 7 bases. Per the germline V gene, CDR1 is MNHNS and CDR2 is SASEGT. There are 15 residues in the CDR3. The ends lost 6 bases at V and 1 base at J; junction bases unmatched: 7. In nucleotides, the CDR3 is TGTGCCAGCAGAGGGACTATACGTGGCACAGATACGCAGTATTTT. Its translation is CASRGTIRGTDTQYF.